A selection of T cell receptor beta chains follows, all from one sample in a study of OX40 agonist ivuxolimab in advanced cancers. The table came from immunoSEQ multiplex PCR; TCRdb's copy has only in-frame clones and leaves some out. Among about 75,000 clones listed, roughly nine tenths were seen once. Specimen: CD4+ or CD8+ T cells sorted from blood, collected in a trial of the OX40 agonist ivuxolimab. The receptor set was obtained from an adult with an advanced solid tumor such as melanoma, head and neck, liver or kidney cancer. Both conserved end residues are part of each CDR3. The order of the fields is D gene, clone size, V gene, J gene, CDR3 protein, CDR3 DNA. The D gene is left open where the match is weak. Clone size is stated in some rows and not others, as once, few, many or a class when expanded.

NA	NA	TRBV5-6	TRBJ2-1	CASSLKGLGQFF	TGTGCCAGCAGCTTGAAAGGGCTAGGGCAGTTCTTC
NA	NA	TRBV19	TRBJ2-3	CASSLREVGTDTQYF	TGTGCCAGTAGCCTCAGGGAAGTGGGGACAGATACGCAGTATTTT
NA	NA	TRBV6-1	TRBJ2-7	CASSERGNSEQYF	TGTGCCAGCAGTGAAAGGGGGAACAGCGAGCAGTACTTC
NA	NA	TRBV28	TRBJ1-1	CASSFLNTEAFF	TGTGCCAGCAGTTTCTTGAACACTGAAGCTTTCTTT
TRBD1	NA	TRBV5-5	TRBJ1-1	CASSFDRGTEAFF	TGTGCCAGCAGCTTCGACAGGGGCACTGAAGCTTTCTTT
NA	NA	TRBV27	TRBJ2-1	CASSKRAIENNEQFF	TGTGCCAGCAGTAAGCGGGCAATTGAGAACAATGAGCAGTTCTTC
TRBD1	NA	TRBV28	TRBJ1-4	CASGGDRLNEKLFF	TGTGCCAGCGGAGGGGACAGGCTGAATGAAAAACTGTTTTTT
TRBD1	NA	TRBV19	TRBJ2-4	CASSIRTGIAKNIQYF	TGTGCCAGTAGTATTCGGACAGGAATAGCCAAAAACATTCAGTACTTC
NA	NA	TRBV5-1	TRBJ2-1	CASSLEDGYEQFF	TGCGCCAGCAGCTTGGAGGACGGATACGAGCAGTTCTTC
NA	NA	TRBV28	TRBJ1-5	CASSLGGKGQPQHF	TGTGCCAGCAGTTTGGGCGGGAAGGGTCAGCCCCAGCATTTT
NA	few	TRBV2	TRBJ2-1	CASSEGQLNEQFF	TGTGCCAGCAGTGAAGGACAGCTCAATGAGCAGTTCTTC
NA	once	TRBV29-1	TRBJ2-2	CSVGSRTGELFF	TGCAGCGTTGGATCGCGGACCGGGGAGCTGTTTTTT
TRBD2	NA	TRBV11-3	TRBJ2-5	CASSFGASGATQYF	TGTGCCAGCAGCTTCGGGGCTAGCGGCGCGACCCAGTACTTC
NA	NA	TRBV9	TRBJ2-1	CASSQASIGNEQFF	TGTGCCAGCAGCCAAGCGAGCATTGGCAATGAGCAGTTCTTC
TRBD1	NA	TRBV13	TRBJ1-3	CASSRQGALGGNTIYF	TGTGCCAGCAGCCGACAGGGGGCTCTAGGGGGAAACACCATATATTTT
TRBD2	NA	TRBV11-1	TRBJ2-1	CASGDDRGSEQFF	TGTGCCAGCGGCGACGACCGCGGGAGTGAGCAGTTCTTC
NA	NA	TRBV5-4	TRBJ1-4	CASSLAGSATNEKLFF	TGTGCCAGCAGCTTGGCCGGGAGTGCAACTAATGAAAAACTGTTTTTT
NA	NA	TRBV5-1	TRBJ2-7	CASSEQVGRWEQYF	TGCGCCAGCAGCGAACAGGTAGGGCGTTGGGAGCAGTACTTC
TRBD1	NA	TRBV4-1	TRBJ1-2	CASSQTGTGVHGYTF	TGCGCCAGCAGCCAGACCGGGACAGGGGTCCATGGCTACACCTTC
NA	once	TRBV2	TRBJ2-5	CASRLMETQYF	TGTGCCAGCAGACTTATGGAGACCCAGTACTTC
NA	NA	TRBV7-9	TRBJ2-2	CASSKGPGELFF	TGTGCCAGCAGCAAGGGGCCCGGGGAGCTGTTTTTT
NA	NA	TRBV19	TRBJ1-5	CASAWGGSNQPQHF	TGTGCCAGTGCGTGGGGGGGAAGCAATCAGCCCCAGCATTTT
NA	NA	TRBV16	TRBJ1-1	CASSQLTANTEAFF	TGTGCCAGCAGCCAATTGACGGCAAACACTGAAGCTTTCTTT
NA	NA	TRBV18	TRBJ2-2	CASSPLGTGELFF	TGTGCCAGCTCACCATTGGGCACCGGGGAGCTGTTTTTT
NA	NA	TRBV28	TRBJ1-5	CASSTGNQPQHF	TGTGCCAGCAGTACAGGGAATCAGCCCCAGCATTTT
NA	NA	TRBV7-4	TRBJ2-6	CASSYRSCSQSRANVLTF	TGTGCCAGCAGCTATCGAAGTTGCTCACAAAGTCGGGCCAACGTCCTGACTTTC
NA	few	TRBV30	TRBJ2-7	CAWCLWGGPPSFCEQYF	TGTGCCTGGTGTTTGTGGGGCGGCCCCCCGAGCTTTTGTGAGCAGTACTTC